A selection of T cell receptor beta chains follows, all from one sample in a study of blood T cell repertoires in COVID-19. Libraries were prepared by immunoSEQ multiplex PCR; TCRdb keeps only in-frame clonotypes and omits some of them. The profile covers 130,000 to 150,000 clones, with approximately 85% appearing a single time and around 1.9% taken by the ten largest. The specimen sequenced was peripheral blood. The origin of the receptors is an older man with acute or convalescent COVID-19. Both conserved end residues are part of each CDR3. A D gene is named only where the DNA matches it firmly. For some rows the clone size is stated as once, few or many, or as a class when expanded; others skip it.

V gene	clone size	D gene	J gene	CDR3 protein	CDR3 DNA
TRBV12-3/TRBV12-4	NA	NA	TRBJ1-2	CASSHRFSYGYTF	TGTGCCAGCAGCCACAGGTTTTCCTATGGCTACACCTTC
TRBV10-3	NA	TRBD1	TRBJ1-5	CAISEGRGSNSNQPQHF	TGTGCCATCAGTGAGGGCAGGGGGTCTAATAGCAATCAGCCCCAGCATTTT
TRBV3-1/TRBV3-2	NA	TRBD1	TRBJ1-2	CASSQDRGQGAWNGYTF	TGTGCCAGCAGCCAAGATAGGGGACAGGGGGCATGGAATGGCTACACCTTC
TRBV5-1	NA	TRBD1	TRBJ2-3	CASSPAGGDTQYF	TGCGCCAGCAGCCCAGCAGGGGGAGATACGCAGTATTTT
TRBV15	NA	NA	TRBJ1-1	CATSRAGTNTEAFF	TGTGCCACCAGCAGAGCCGGGACAAACACTGAAGCTTTCTTT
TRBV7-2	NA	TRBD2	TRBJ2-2	CASSLGLAGVMAGELFF	TGTGCCAGCAGCTTGGGACTAGCGGGAGTAATGGCCGGGGAGCTGTTTTTT
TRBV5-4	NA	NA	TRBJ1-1	CASSLESKAFF	TGTGCCAGCAGCTTAGAGTCAAAAGCTTTCTTT
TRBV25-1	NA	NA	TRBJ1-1	CASSDSQGFNTEAFF	TGTGCCAGCAGTGACTCCCAGGGGTTTAATACTGAAGCTTTCTTT
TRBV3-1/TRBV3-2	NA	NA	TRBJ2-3	CASSQDGAGSTDTQYF	TGTGCCAGCAGCCAAGATGGGGCGGGATCCACAGATACGCAGTATTTT
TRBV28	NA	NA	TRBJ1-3	CASSQGNTIYF	TGTGCCAGCAGCCAAGGAAACACCATATATTTT
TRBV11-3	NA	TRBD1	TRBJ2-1	CASSLTGHLYNEQFF	TGTGCCAGCAGCTTGACAGGGCACCTTTACAATGAGCAGTTCTTC
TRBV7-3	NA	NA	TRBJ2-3	CASSYYPPTVRDSLDTQYF	TGTGCCAGCAGCTATTACCCCCCCACTGTGCGGGATTCCCTCGATACGCAGTATTTT
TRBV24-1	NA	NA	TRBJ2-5	CATSVGFIPYQETQYF	TGTGCCACCAGTGTCGGGTTTATCCCGTACCAAGAGACCCAGTACTTC
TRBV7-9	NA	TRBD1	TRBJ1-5	CASSPTGDQPQHF	TGTGCCAGCAGCCCGACAGGGGACCAGCCCCAGCATTTT
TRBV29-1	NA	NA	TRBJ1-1	CSVELGSTEAFF	TGCAGCGTTGAATTGGGGAGCACTGAAGCTTTCTTT
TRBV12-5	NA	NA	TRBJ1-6	CASGSGTASPLHF	TGTGCTAGTGGTTCGGGGACTGCCTCACCCCTCCACTTT
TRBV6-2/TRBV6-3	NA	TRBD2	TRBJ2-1	CASSLGLADNEQFF	TGTGCCAGCAGTTTGGGACTAGCGGACAATGAGCAGTTCTTC
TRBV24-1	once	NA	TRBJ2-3	CATSDFSRARTDTQYF	TGTGCCACCAGTGATTTTAGCAGGGCCCGGACAGATACGCAGTATTTT
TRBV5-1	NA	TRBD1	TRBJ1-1	CASSPPGGTEAFF	TGCGCCAGCAGCCCCCCAGGGGGTACTGAAGCTTTCTTT
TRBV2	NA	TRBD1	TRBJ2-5	CATTGGPEETQYF	TGTGCCACCACAGGGGGCCCGGAAGAGACCCAGTACTTC
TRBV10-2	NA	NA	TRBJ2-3	CASSDIARDTQYF	TGCGCCAGCAGCGATATTGCTAGGGATACGCAGTATTTT
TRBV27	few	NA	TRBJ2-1	CASSLFVRAGNEQFF	TGTGCCAGCAGTTTATTCGTCAGGGCGGGGAATGAGCAGTTCTTC
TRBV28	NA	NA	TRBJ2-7	CASRRDQIYEQYF	TGTGCCAGCAGACGGGATCAAATATACGAGCAGTACTTC
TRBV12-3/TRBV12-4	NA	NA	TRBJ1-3	CATTPGSGNTIYF	TGTGCCACCACCCCCGGCTCTGGAAACACCATATATTTT
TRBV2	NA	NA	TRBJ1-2	CASRQTTLYTF	TGTGCCAGTCGACAGACGACCTTGTACACCTTC
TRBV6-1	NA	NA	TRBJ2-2	CASSEERLAWNGRLFF	TGTGCCAGCAGTGAAGAGAGGCTAGCGTGGAACGGGAGGCTGTTTTTT
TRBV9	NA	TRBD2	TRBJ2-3	CASSTLAGRTDTQYF	TGTGCCAGCAGCACGCTAGCGGGACGCACAGATACGCAGTATTTT
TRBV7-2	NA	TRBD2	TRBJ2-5	CASSQWTSGGKTQYF	TGTGCCAGCAGCCAGTGGACTAGCGGGGGAAAGACCCAGTACTTC
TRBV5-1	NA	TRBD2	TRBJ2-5	CASREASGGSRETQYF	TGCGCCAGCAGGGAAGCTAGCGGGGGTTCCCGAGAGACCCAGTACTTC
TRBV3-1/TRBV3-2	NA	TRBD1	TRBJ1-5	CASSQSESGGQPQHF	TGTGCCAGCAGTCAAAGTGAATCAGGGGGTCAGCCCCAGCATTTT
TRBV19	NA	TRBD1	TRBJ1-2	CASRLTGFPSGYTF	TGTGCCAGTAGGTTGACAGGGTTTCCCTCTGGCTACACCTTC
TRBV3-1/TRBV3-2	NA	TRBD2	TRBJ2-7	CASSQGTGGYEQYF	TGTGCCAGCAGCCAAGGGACGGGAGGGTACGAGCAGTACTTC
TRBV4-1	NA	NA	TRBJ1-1	CASSPRGAGTEAFF	TGCGCCAGCAGCCCTAGGGGCGCGGGAACTGAAGCTTTCTTT
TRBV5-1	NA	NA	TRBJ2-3	CASSFRLADTQYF	TGCGCCAGCAGCTTTAGGTTAGCGGATACGCAGTATTTT
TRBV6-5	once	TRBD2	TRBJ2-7	CASSRPGEGEQYF	TGTGCCAGCAGTCGGCCCGGGGAGGGCGAGCAGTACTTC
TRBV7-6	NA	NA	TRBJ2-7	CASSLKGQNYEQYF	TGTGCCAGCAGCTTAAAAGGACAGAATTACGAGCAGTACTTC
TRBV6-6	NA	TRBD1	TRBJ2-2	CASSNPRDRGLTAANTGELFF	TGTGCCAGCAGCAACCCTAGGGACAGGGGGCTTACCGCGGCGAACACCGGGGAGCTGTTTTTT
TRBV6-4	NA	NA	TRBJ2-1	CASSDEFGSYNEQFF	TGTGCCAGCAGTGACGAGTTCGGCTCCTACAATGAGCAGTTCTTC
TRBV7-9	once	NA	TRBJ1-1	CASSLRGMNTEAFF	TGTGCCAGCAGCCTTAGGGGGATGAACACTGAAGCTTTCTTT
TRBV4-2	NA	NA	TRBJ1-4	CASSQGQGNEKLFF	TGTGCCAGCAGCCAAGGGCAGGGGAACGAAAAACTGTTTTTT
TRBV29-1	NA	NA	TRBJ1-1	CSVVWQRGVNTEAFF	TGCAGCGTTGTTTGGCAGCGGGGGGTGAACACTGAAGCTTTCTTT
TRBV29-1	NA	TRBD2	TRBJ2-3	CSVESGRGTDTQYF	TGCAGCGTTGAAAGCGGGAGGGGTACAGATACGCAGTATTTT
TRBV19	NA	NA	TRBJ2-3	CASSPLSGGRSDTQYF	TGTGCCAGTAGCCCACTTTCCGGGGGGCGGTCCGATACGCAGTATTTT
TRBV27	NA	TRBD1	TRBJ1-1	CASKTGKTVTEAFF	TGTGCCAGCAAGACAGGGAAGACGGTTACTGAAGCTTTCTTT
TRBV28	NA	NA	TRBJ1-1	CASSFRITEAFF	TGTGCCAGCAGTTTCAGAATCACTGAAGCTTTCTTT
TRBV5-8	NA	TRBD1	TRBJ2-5	CASSQDRGRQETQYF	TGTGCCAGCAGCCAGGACAGGGGGCGTCAAGAGACCCAGTACTTC
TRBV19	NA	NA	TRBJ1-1	CASSIGMANTNTEAFF	TGTGCCAGTAGTATAGGAATGGCAAACACGAACACTGAAGCTTTCTTT
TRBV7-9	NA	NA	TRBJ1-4	CASSSSSSGGEKLFF	TGTGCCAGCAGCTCCTCTTCCTCGGGAGGTGAAAAACTGTTTTTT
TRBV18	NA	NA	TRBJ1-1	CASSPPGVDTEAFF	TGTGCCAGCTCACCACCCGGGGTGGACACTGAAGCTTTCTTT
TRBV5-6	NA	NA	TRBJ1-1	CASSPGGTEAFF	TGTGCCAGCAGCCCAGGAGGCACTGAAGCTTTCTTT
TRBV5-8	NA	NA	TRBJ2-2	CASSLYRSNTGELFF	TGTGCCAGCAGCTTGTACAGGTCGAACACCGGGGAGCTGTTTTTT
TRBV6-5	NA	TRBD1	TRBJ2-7	CASSYSGQGAYEQYF	TGTGCCAGCAGTTACTCCGGACAGGGGGCCTACGAGCAGTACTTC
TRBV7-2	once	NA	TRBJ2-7	CASSPQQSSYEQYF	TGTGCCAGCAGCCCCCAACAGAGCTCCTACGAGCAGTACTTC
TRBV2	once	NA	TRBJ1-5	CASSEEGGTPNQPQHF	TGTGCCAGCAGTGAAGAGGGGGGGACTCCTAATCAGCCCCAGCATTTT